Listed here are 8 T cell receptor beta chains from one sample, sequenced in a study of response to subunit inactivated influenza vaccine. Each CDR3 protein gets one entry after TCRdb re-called the RT-PCR reads with MiXCR. The sample consists of more than 450,000 distinct CDR3 sequences, approximately 12% of them appearing once. Sequencing was performed on PBMCs from blood, taken on the day of vaccination. These receptor sequences come from a middle-aged man who received an inactivated influenza vaccine.

A few counts support this clonotype. The chain is built from TRBV4-3 and TRBJ1-2; D perhaps matches TRBD1 (5 bases). The germline gives CDR1 LGHNA, CDR2 YSLEER. The CDR3 contains 15 residues. Deletions cut 1 base from V and 0 bases from J, with 9 bases between. CDR3 region: CASSQVGGANYGYTF. The DNA for the CDR3 is TGCGCCAGCAGCCAAGTCGGGGGAGCTAACTATGGCTACACCTTC.

This clonotype has only a few counts. The CDR3, as DNA: TGTGCCAGCAGGCGAGACAACATCGGCTATGGCTACACCTTC. This codes for CASRRDNIGYGYTF. The chain links TRBV6-2 or TRBV6-3 to TRBJ1-2; D gene unclear. This CDR3 region has 14 residues. Germline V gene sequence: CDR1 MNHEY, CDR2 SVGEGT. With 6 bases removed from V and 4 bases from J, the gap between germline ends came to 15 bases.

The V and J genes are TRBV7-2 and TRBJ1-1; a possible D gene is TRBD1 (5 bases). The V end was cut by 1 base, the J end by 5 bases, with 11 bases between. This CDR3 contains 14 residues. CDR1 and CDR2 (germline): SGHTA, FQGNSA. DNA for the CDR3: TGTGCCAGCAGCTTAGAAGGGGAAATGACTGAAGCTTTCTTT. Translation gives CASSLEGEMTEAFF.

The chain has TRBV27 and TRBJ2-1, with 7 bases aligning to TRBD1. CDR3 length equals 15 residues. Germline-derived CDR1 and CDR2 are MNHEY and SMNVEV (reference sequence). V lost 2 bases to trimming and J lost 4 bases; unmatched junction nucleotides: 5. The CDR3 DNA reads TGTGCCAGCAGTTTAGAGGGGGCGCGGTACAATGAGCAGTTCTTC. It codes for CASSLEGARYNEQFF.

The chain recombines TRBV4-3 with TRBJ2-2; tentatively, D is TRBD2 (5 bases). The CDR3 has 15 amino acids. Germline CDR1 LGHNA, CDR2 YSLEER. The ends were cut back, 0 bases at V and 7 bases at J, with 12 bases in the middle. This chain's CDR3 is CASSQDWERRGELFF. In nucleotides, the CDR3 is TGCGCCAGCAGCCAAGATTGGGAGAGGCGCGGGGAGCTGTTTTTT.

This clonotype was observed a few times. The chain couples TRBV25-1 to TRBJ2-5; D possibly corresponds to TRBD2 (6 bases). Germline values: CDR1 MGHDK, CDR2 SYGVNS. V was shortened by 4 bases and J by 5 bases, with 11 bases between the two germline ends. The CDR3 spans 13 residues. CDR3 region: CASSALRGETQYF. Here the CDR3 DNA reads TGTGCCAGCAGTGCCCTCCGGGGGGAGACCCAGTACTTC.

This clonotype appeared many times. This chain joins TRBV27 and TRBJ2-6; 10 positions agree with TRBD1. The trim removed 5 bases at V and 0 bases at J, leaving 7 bases unmatched. Germline assignment: CDR1 MNHEY and CDR2 SMNVEV (reference sequence). The CDR3 runs 18 residues. The CDR3 DNA reads as TGTGCCAGCAGTAGACAGGGGGCGTTATTCTCTGGGGCCAACGTCCTGACTTTC. Its translation: CASSRQGALFSGANVLTF.

V gene TRBV18 combines with J gene TRBJ2-1; D ambiguous. The CDR3 runs 12 residues. CDR1 is KGHSH, CDR2 LQKENI, per germline. V was shortened by 0 bases and J by 9 bases, with 6 bases between the two germline ends. CDR3 sequence: CASSPPLGEQFF. The CDR3 region has the DNA TGTGCCAGCTCACCACCCCTGGGTGAGCAGTTCTTC.